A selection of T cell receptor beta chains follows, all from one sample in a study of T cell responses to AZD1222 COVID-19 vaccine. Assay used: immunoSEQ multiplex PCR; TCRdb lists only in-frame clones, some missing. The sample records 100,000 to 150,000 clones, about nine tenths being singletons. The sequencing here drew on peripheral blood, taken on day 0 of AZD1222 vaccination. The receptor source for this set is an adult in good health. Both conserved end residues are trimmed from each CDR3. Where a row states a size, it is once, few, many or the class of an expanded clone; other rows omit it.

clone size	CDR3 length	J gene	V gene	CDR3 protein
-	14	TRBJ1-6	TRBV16	ASSRQKSSYNSPLH
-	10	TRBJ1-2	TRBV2	ASSEVRGGYT
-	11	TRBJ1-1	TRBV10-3	AIGSGGLTEAF
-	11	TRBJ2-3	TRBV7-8	ASSRPGRDTQY
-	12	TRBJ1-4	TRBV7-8	ASSLGMRGEKLF
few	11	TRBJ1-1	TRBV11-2	ASSLGIGAEAF
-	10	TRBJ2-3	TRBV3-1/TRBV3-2	ASSQITDTQY
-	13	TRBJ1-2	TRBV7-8	ASSSTGTVNYGYT
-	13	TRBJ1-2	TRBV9	ASSVFREANYGYT
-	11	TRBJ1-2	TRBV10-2	ASSDSRAGGYT
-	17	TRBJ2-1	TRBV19	ASSINAPGRVGSYNEQF
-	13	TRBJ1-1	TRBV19	ASSAGQGIGTEAF
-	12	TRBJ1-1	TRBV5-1	ASSSGPPRYEAF
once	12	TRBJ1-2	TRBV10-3	AISESLGNYGYT
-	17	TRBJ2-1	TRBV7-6	ASSSPREEGGTPDGWQF
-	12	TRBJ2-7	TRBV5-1	ASSPGTPSYEQY
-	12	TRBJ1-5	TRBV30	AWSGTGDDQPQH
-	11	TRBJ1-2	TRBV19	ASSLTGKSGYT
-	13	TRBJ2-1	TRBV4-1	ASSLTGSSYNEQF
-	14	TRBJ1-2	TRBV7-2	ASSLVATGGNYGYT
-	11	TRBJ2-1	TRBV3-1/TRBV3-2	ASSQDGWNEQF
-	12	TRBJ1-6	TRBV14	ASSLRQINSPLH
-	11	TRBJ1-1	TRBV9	ASSVGVGRVAF
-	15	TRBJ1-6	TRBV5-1	ASSSQTGGVFSSPLH
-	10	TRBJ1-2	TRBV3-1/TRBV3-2	ASSKVLYGYT
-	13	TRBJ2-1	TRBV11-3	ASSRRTGNNNEQF
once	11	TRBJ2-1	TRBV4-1	ASSQGGYNEQF